Given below is one T cell receptor (beta chain) in context. In the study's own analysis: Estimates of nucleated cell counts were drawn from the amplification of reference gene primers. Sequencing used immunoSEQ multiplex PCR; TCRdb keeps in-frame clones, though not all of them. V, J and clone size are taken as reported in that table, and D and trimming were inferred from the DNA itself. Found here are over 200,000 clones, around 90% of them singletons; the top ten hold about a tenth. Participants reported their clinical history, and cohort assignment relied on those reports. These data come from a study of blood T cell repertoires in COVID-19. The clonotype originates from a young man who had recovered from COVID-19. What was sequenced was PBMCs or T cells enriched from blood (not recorded which).

The CDR3 bases are TGTGCCAGCTCACCACCCTACGACAGGGAAGACTATGGCTACACCTTC. Its protein product is CASSPPYDREDYGYTF. The chain combines TRBV18 with TRBJ1-2, with 7 bases aligning to TRBD1. This CDR3 contains 16 residues. CDR1 is KGHSH and CDR2 is LQKENI in the germline V gene. V lost 0 bases to trimming and J lost 3 bases; unmatched junction nucleotides: 7.